One T cell receptor (beta chain) is described in this entry. The CDR3 sequence is 13 residues long. Trimming took 10 bases from V and 4 from J; bases not matched to a gene: 9. Germline values: CDR1 MDHEN, CDR2 SYDVKM. This sample is part of a study of T cell changes during pregnancy in multiple sclerosis. The protocol was immunoSEQ multiplex PCR, while the TCRdb copy is restricted to in-frame clones and leaves out a portion. The data show more than 95,000 clones, roughly nine tenths seen once. The material was peripheral blood, obtained after pregnancy. The clonotype originates from a female donor with multiple sclerosis, enrolled in a pregnancy study. This sequence joins TRBV28 and TRBJ2-7; 8 nucleotides match TRBD1. The CDR3 is CATRGTGFYEQYF. The CDR3 DNA is TGTGCCACCCGCGGGACAGGCTTTTACGAGCAGTACTTC.